These 21 T cell receptor beta chains originate from one sample sequenced in a study of T cell responses to AZD1222 COVID-19 vaccine. Sequencing used immunoSEQ multiplex PCR; TCRdb keeps in-frame clones, though not all of them. The sample includes 150,000 to 200,000 clones, approximately 91% seen only once; the top ten take less than 2.5%. The starting material was peripheral blood, obtained on day 0 of AZD1222 vaccination. The receptors were sampled from an adult in good health.

The V call is TRBV27, the J call TRBJ2-5; no clear D gene. CDR3 length: 15 residues. Trimming took off 0 bases at V and 7 bases at J, with 15 bases between the two ends. The germline CDR1 and CDR2 sequences are MNHEY and SMNVEV (reference sequence). The CDR3 reads CASSLSRGLIGTQYF. DNA for the CDR3: TGTGCCAGCAGTTTATCCCGCGGATTAATTGGGACCCAGTACTTC.

The chain couples TRBV25-1 to TRBJ2-7; D possibly corresponds to TRBD1 (6 bases). The germline V and J ends were trimmed by 5 bases and 5 bases, with 19 bases remaining between them. Germline CDR1 MGHDK, CDR2 SYGVNS. CDR3 length equals 15 residues. The CDR3 DNA sequence: TGTGCCAGCAGTCCCCACAGGACAGCTCGCGACGAGCAGTACTTC. Amino acids: CASSPHRTARDEQYF.

In this sample, this clone turned up once. CDR3 residues: CASSPGTGGRDTQYF. As DNA, the CDR3 is TGTGCCAGCAGCCCGGGGACAGGGGGCAGAGATACGCAGTATTTT. The rearrangement joins TRBV11-2 to TRBJ2-3, with 12 nucleotides matching TRBD1. This CDR3 region has 15 residues. V was clipped by 5 bases and J by 5 bases; unmatched bases: 5. Germline CDR1 and CDR2: SGHAT and FQNNGV.

V usage is TRBV19 and J usage is TRBJ1-4; a possible D gene is TRBD1 (5 bases). The V and J ends lost 3 bases and 0 bases respectively, with 17 bases between them. The CDR3 loop spans 18 amino acids. The germline CDR1 and CDR2 sequences are LNHDA and SQIVND (reference sequence). The CDR3 reads CASSMEENRSATNEKLFF. In DNA, the CDR3 is TGTGCCAGTAGTATGGAGGAAAACAGGAGTGCAACTAATGAAAAACTGTTTTTT. The full variable domain, in which reference TRBV19 and TRBJ1-4 provide the parts outside the CDR3, is DGGITQSPKYLFRKEGQNVTLSCEQNLNHDAMYWYRQDPGQGLRLIYYSQIVNDFQKGDIAEGYSVSREKKESFPLTVTSAQKNPTAFYLCASSMEENRSATNEKLFFGSGTQLSVL.

The V and J genes are TRBV9 and TRBJ2-2; D is possibly TRBD2 (5 bases). CDR1 and CDR2 (germline): SGDLS, YYNGEE. V lost 6 bases and J 7 bases, leaving 13 bases between the germline ends. This CDR3 comprises 13 residues. In DNA, the CDR3 is TGTGCCAGCACCAAAAGCGGTAACGGGGAGCTGTTTTTT. This encodes CASTKSGNGELFF.

A note on this clone: The junction differs from germline at one of its ends, possibly a read error. J is TRBJ1-1 and V is TRBV20-1; weak D call: TRBD1 (5 bases). The CDR3 spans 11 residues. CDR1 is DFQATT and CDR2 is SNEGSKA in the germline V gene (reference sequence). CDR3 sequence: CSAGDFRYISF. The CDR3 DNA reads as TGCAGTGCTGGGGACTTCAGATACATTTCGTTT.

The chain combines TRBV19 with TRBJ2-1; weak D call: TRBD2 (6 bases). The germline gives CDR1 LNHDA, CDR2 SQIVND (reference sequence). V lost 4 bases and J 0 bases, leaving 19 bases between the germline ends. CDR3 length: 18 amino acids. CDR3 amino acids: CASSTNPKSGSSYNEQFF. The CDR3 bases are TGTGCCAGTAGTACTAATCCCAAGTCCGGGAGCTCCTACAATGAGCAGTTCTTC.

V is TRBV5-6 and J is TRBJ1-2; possibly TRBD1 for D (5 bases). The CDR3 consists of 15 residues. The V and J ends lost 6 bases and 5 bases respectively, with 20 bases between them. The germline gives CDR1 SGHDT, CDR2 YYEEEE. The CDR3 nucleotides are TGTGCCAGCACGACTTCGTGGGGGATTCTTTATGGCTACACCTTC. This encodes CASTTSWGILYGYTF.

The chain recombines TRBV27 with TRBJ2-7; 11 bases align to TRBD1. Germline CDR1 MNHEY, CDR2 SMNVEV (reference sequence). V dropped 1 base and J dropped 0; count of bases not matched to a gene: 5. The CDR3 loop spans 17 amino acids. The CDR3 DNA is TGTGCCAGCAGTTTATTCGGACAGGGGGCGAGCTCCTACGAGCAGTACTTC. This encodes CASSLFGQGASSYEQYF.

The DNA of the CDR3 is TGTGCCAGCAGTTTATGGACGACAGGGGCCCACGCTTATAGCAATCAGCCCCAGCATTTT. Residues: CASSLWTTGAHAYSNQPQHF. The V gene is TRBV28, the J gene TRBJ1-5; TRBD1 matches 8 bases. This CDR3 comprises 20 residues. Germline trimming cut 0 bases from V and 0 bases from J; bases unmatched to any gene: 13. Germline CDR1 MDHEN, CDR2 SYDVKM.

This chain connects TRBV6-6 to TRBJ2-7, with D perhaps matching TRBD1 (5 bases). The germline V gene has CDR1 MNHNY and CDR2 SVGAGI (reference sequence). The ends were cut back, 4 bases at V and 3 bases at J, with 10 bases in the middle. The CDR3 has 13 residues. CDR3 protein: CASSSQQDYEQYF. The CDR3 bases are TGTGCCAGCAGTTCCCAACAGGACTACGAGCAGTACTTC.

J is TRBJ2-7 and V is TRBV28, with 8 bases identical to TRBD1. Germline V gene data show CDR1 as MDHEN and CDR2 as SYDVKM. The CDR3 loop spans 16 amino acids. V dropped 2 bases and J dropped 5; count of bases not matched to a gene: 11. For the CDR3, the DNA is TGTGCCAGCAGTTTAACTTATTCTGACAGGGGCAACGAGCAGTACTTC. Translated: CASSLTYSDRGNEQYF.

This chain joins TRBV27 and TRBJ2-5; D may be TRBD1 or TRBD2 (5 bases each). Trimming pared 1 base from V and 4 bases from J, leaving 10 bases between. The CDR3 has 14 residues. Germline V gene data show CDR1 as MNHEY and CDR2 as SMNVEV (reference sequence). CDR3 bases: TGTGCCAGCAGTTTATTGGGACCACTAGAGACCCAGTACTTC. Residues: CASSLLGPLETQYF.

The V call is TRBV2, the J call TRBJ2-5; 10 positions match TRBD1. J lost 4 bases, V lost 6 bases, and 2 bases had no gene match. The CDR3 covers 13 residues. Germline CDR1 is SNHLY and CDR2 is FYNNEI. The CDR3 here is CASRGQGLETQYF. The CDR3 nucleotides read TGTGCCAGCAGGGGACAGGGGTTAGAGACCCAGTACTTC.

This clone was seen only once. V usage is TRBV10-1 and J usage is TRBJ1-5; D possibly corresponds to TRBD1 (6 bases). Trimming removed 9 bases at V and 4 bases at J, with 13 bases between. CDR1 is WNHNN, CDR2 SYGVQD, per germline (reference sequence). This CDR3 region has 13 residues. CDR3 protein: CASRQEANQPQHF. CDR3 coding DNA: TGCGCCAGTCGACAGGAAGCTAATCAGCCCCAGCATTTT.

The rearrangement uses TRBV29-1 and TRBJ1-2, with D hard to call. This CDR3 has 13 amino acids. CDR1 is SQVTM, CDR2 ANQGSEA, per germline. Deletions cut 7 bases from V and 0 bases from J, with 12 bases between. Here the CDR3 reads CSARLETNYGYTF. CDR3 DNA: TGCAGCGCTCGACTGGAGACTAACTATGGCTACACCTTC. Full variable domain (rest looked up from reference TRBV29-1 and TRBJ1-2): SAVISQKPSRDICQRGTSLTIQCQVDSQVTMMFWYRQQPGQSLTLIATANQGSEATYESGFVIDKFPISRPNLTFSTLTVSNMSPEDSSIYLCSARLETNYGYTFGSGTRLTVV.

The J gene is TRBJ2-2, the V gene TRBV5-4; 7 nucleotides agree with TRBD1. The CDR3 totals 15 residues. J gave up 0 bases and V 4 bases, and 3 bases lay outside the gene matches. Looked up from germline, CDR1 is SGHNT and CDR2 is YYREEE (reference sequence). CDR3 bases: TGTGCCAGCAGCCAGACAGGGACGAACACCGGGGAGCTGTTTTTT. Translating it yields CASSQTGTNTGELFF.

The V gene is TRBV5-5, the J gene TRBJ2-7, with D perhaps matching TRBD1 (6 bases). Trimming removed 5 bases at V and 2 bases at J, with 20 bases between. CDR1 SGHKS and CDR2 YYEKEE come from the germline V gene (reference sequence). CDR3 size: 16 residues. This CDR3 is CASRADGTSVTYEQYF. CDR3 nucleotides: TGTGCCAGCAGGGCTGACGGGACATCGGTAACCTACGAGCAGTACTTC.

This rearrangement joins TRBV6-2 or TRBV6-3 to TRBJ1-6; D gene uncertain. The CDR3 consists of 12 residues. V was clipped by 5 bases and J by 9 bases, with 8 bases between them. Germline-derived CDR1 and CDR2 are MNHEY and SVGEGT. The CDR3 bases are TGTGCCAGCAGTGAGGGATCTTCACCCCTCCACTTT. Protein: CASSEGSSPLHF.

This rearrangement joins TRBV19 to TRBJ1-2; TRBD1 is a possible D gene (6 bases). CDR3 length: 15 amino acids. The ends were cut back, 7 bases at V and 4 bases at J, with 19 bases in the middle. Germline CDR1 LNHDA, CDR2 SQIVND (reference sequence). CDR3 protein: CASMWGASNFYGYTF. The CDR3 DNA reads as TGTGCCAGTATGTGGGGGGCCTCGAACTTCTATGGCTACACCTTC.

The V and J genes are TRBV30 and TRBJ1-3, with no clear D. There are 14 residues in the CDR3. Germline CDR1 is GTSNPN and CDR2 is SVGIG (reference sequence). Trimming removed 4 bases from V and 1 base from J, with 11 bases in between. The DNA of the CDR3 is TGTGCCTGGAAGGCCGGGTTTTCTGGAAACACCATATATTTT. Its protein product is CAWKAGFSGNTIYF.